This TCR beta chain was recovered during a study of blood T cell repertoires in COVID-19. Study information: Sites across the United States, Italy and Spain contributed samples from acute and convalescent COVID-19. T cells, B-cell-depleted T cells, or PBMCs provided the cDNA or gDNA that served as material.

As handled by the study authors: Reference gene primer amplification yielded estimated nucleated cell counts. Profiled with immunoSEQ multiplex PCR; TCRdb holds only in-frame clones, not every one. Clone size and the V and J calls come from that table; the DNA yielded D and trimming. The data hold roughly 130,000 clones, with about three quarters observed a single time. The CDR3 is 16 amino acids. Trimming took 5 bases from V and 2 from J, leaving 15 bases between them. Germline CDR1 reads MNHEY; CDR2 reads SMNVEV (reference sequence). The origin of this receptor is a man in his fifties with acute or convalescent COVID-19. The source material was peripheral blood. V is TRBV27 and J is TRBJ1-4; D is unresolved. In DNA form, the CDR3 reads TGTGCCAGCAGTCCTACTCTTACAGATACTAATGAAAAACTGTTTTTT. Its translation: CASSPTLTDTNEKLFF. Full variable domain (remainder filled in from reference TRBV27 and TRBJ1-4): EAQVTQNPRYLITVTGKKLTVTCSQNMNHEYMSWYRQDPGLGLRQIYYSMNVEVTDKGDVPEGYKVSRKEKRNFPLILESPSPNQTSLYFCASSPTLTDTNEKLFFGSGTQLSVL.